This T cell receptor (beta chain) was recovered during a study of blood T cell repertoires in COVID-19. In the authors' methods: By means of reference gene primer amplification, nucleated cell counts were estimated. Method: immunoSEQ multiplex PCR; TCRdb's copy keeps in-frame clones and lacks some. The D gene and trimming were derived from the DNA, and the V and J assignments and clone size from that table. The sample has around 170,000 clones, 80% to 85% seen once; the top ten hold around 6.5%. The CDR3 has 13 residues. V lost 6 bases, J lost 10 bases, and 10 bases stayed unmatched. The gene calls are TRBV12-3 or TRBV12-4 and TRBJ2-7; the match to TRBD2 covers 9 bases. The clonotype was recovered from a woman in her 40s with acute or convalescent COVID-19. The specimen was peripheral blood. CDR3 sequence reads: CASSLAGGVIQYF. For the CDR3, the DNA is TGTGCCAGCAGCCTCGCGGGAGGGGTGATACAGTACTTC.